The 20 T cell receptor beta chains in this list originate from one sample, sequenced in a study of T cells after yellow fever vaccination. Via MiXCR, TCRdb re-called the 5' RACE reads, giving one row per CDR3 protein. The sample yields under 300,000 distinct CDR3 sequences, 10% to 15% seen once. The sample here was CD4+ T cells sorted from PBMCs, taken 45 days after the yellow fever booster vaccination. The source is a man under 40 who received the YFV17D yellow fever vaccine.

V and J are TRBV7-2 and TRBJ2-1; D is undetermined. Germline CDR1 is SGHTA and CDR2 is FQGNSA. Trimming shortened V by 0 bases and J by 15 bases, and 12 bases separated the two germline ends. The CDR3 runs 12 residues. This chain's CDR3 is CASSLAPTQLFF. Written as DNA, the CDR3 is TGTGCCAGCAGCTTAGCACCGACCCAGTTGTTCTTC.

This clonotype was observed a few times. The gene calls are TRBV12-3 or TRBV12-4 and TRBJ2-2, with D possibly being TRBD1 (5 bases). The CDR3 has 14 amino acids. Trimming shortened V by 3 bases and J by 7 bases, and 12 bases separated the two germline ends. The CDR3 protein is CASSLGPGGGELFF. The CDR3 DNA reads as TGTGCCAGCAGTTTGGGGCCCGGCGGCGGGGAGCTGTTTTTT.

The chain joins TRBV7-9 to TRBJ1-5, with TRBD1 as a possible D gene (5 bases). Between the trimmed V and J ends, which lost 5 bases and 5 bases, there was a span of 13 bases. The CDR3 contains 14 residues. Per germline, CDR1 SEHNR and CDR2 FQNEAQ (reference sequence). The CDR3 region has the DNA TGTGCCAGCAGCCCTTTGGGGGTCGATCAGCCCCAGCATTTT. Translation: CASSPLGVDQPQHF.

The chain uses TRBV5-6 and TRBJ1-3; D uncertain. This CDR3 region has 13 residues. V shed 7 bases and J shed 1 base, with 9 bases lying between them. CDR1 and CDR2 from the germline V gene are SGHDT and YYEEEE. The CDR3 is CASCRRSGNTIYF. As DNA, the CDR3 is TGTGCCAGCTGCCGGCGATCTGGAAACACCATATATTTT.

This chain joins TRBV6-2 or TRBV6-3 and TRBJ2-7; the D is unclear. The CDR3 runs 15 residues. The V and J ends lost 0 bases and 2 bases respectively, with 11 bases between them. Germline V gene data show CDR1 as MNHEY and CDR2 as SVGEGT. CDR3 amino acids: CASSYSGSLTYEQYF. The CDR3 DNA reads TGTGCCAGCAGTTACTCCGGGTCCCTGACCTACGAGCAGTACTTC.

This chain uses TRBV7-3 with TRBJ2-2, with D tentatively TRBD2 (5 bases). V shed 1 base and J shed 4 bases, with 10 bases lying between them. CDR1 SGHTA and CDR2 FQGTGA come from the germline V gene. This CDR3 has 15 amino acids. The CDR3: CASSLKSSPTGELFF. The CDR3, as DNA: TGTGCCAGCAGCTTAAAGTCTAGCCCCACCGGGGAGCTGTTTTTT.

This clonotype was found a few times. The chain recombines TRBV5-1 with TRBJ2-5; tentative D call: TRBD1 (8 bases). The CDR3 totals 16 residues. The germline V and J ends were trimmed by 5 bases and 5 bases, with 22 bases remaining between them. Per the germline V gene, CDR1 is SGHRS and CDR2 is YFSETQ. Written as DNA, the CDR3 is TGCGCCAGCAGAGGACAGGGACTAATGTCGTCGGAGACCCAGTACTTC. Amino acid sequence: CASRGQGLMSSETQYF.

The sample holds a few counts of this clonotype. V and J are TRBV5-1 and TRBJ2-2; D is uncertain. V lost 1 base, J lost 1 base, and 8 bases lay in between. CDR1 and CDR2 (germline): SGHRS, YFSETQ. The CDR3 sequence is 15 residues long. The DNA of the CDR3 is TGCGCCAGCAGCTTGAATGGGGTGAACACCGGGGAGCTGTTTTTT. Amino acids: CASSLNGVNTGELFF. The full variable domain, rest sourced from reference TRBV5-1 and TRBJ2-2, is KAGVTQTPRYLIKTRGQQVTLSCSPISGHRSVSWYQQTPGQGLQFLFEYFSETQRNKGNFPGRFSGRQFSNSRSEMNVSTLELGDSALYLCASSLNGVNTGELFFGEGSRLTVL.

The rearrangement joins TRBV4-2 to TRBJ1-5; D might be TRBD1 (6 bases). Trimming shortened V by 0 bases and J by 7 bases, and 16 bases separated the two germline ends. CDR3 length: 16 amino acids. Germline CDR1 and CDR2: LGHNA and YNFKEQ. The CDR3 bases are TGTGCCAGCAGCCAAGATCTTTTGGGGGCACGGCAGCCCCAGCATTTT. Amino acids: CASSQDLLGARQPQHF.

This sequence joins TRBV6-2 or TRBV6-3 and TRBJ2-7, with a weak D call TRBD2 (5 bases). Deletions cut 6 bases from V and 2 bases from J, with 8 bases between. The CDR3 covers 12 residues. Germline V gives CDR1 MNHEY, CDR2 SVGEGT. In DNA form, the CDR3 reads TGTGCCAGCAGGGCTAGCCCCTACGAGCAGTACTTC. Amino acid sequence: CASRASPYEQYF.

This clonotype turned up a few times. V gene TRBV6-5 combines with J gene TRBJ2-7; the D gene could be TRBD1 or TRBD2 (6 bases each). Deletions cut 0 bases from V and 2 bases from J, with 14 bases between. There are 16 residues in the CDR3. The germline CDR1 and CDR2 sequences are MNHEY and SVGAGI. The CDR3 reads CASSYSIQGGTYEQYF. Written as DNA, the CDR3 is TGTGCCAGCAGTTACTCGATACAGGGAGGCACCTACGAGCAGTACTTC.

This clonotype was counted only a few times. This rearrangement joins TRBV28 to TRBJ1-2, with 8 nucleotides matching TRBD1. J lost 0 bases, V lost 5 bases, and 5 bases had no gene match. This CDR3 comprises 15 residues. The germline CDR1 and CDR2 sequences are MDHEN and SYDVKM. The CDR3 spells CASSNVDRANYGYTF. For the CDR3, the DNA is TGTGCCAGCAGTAATGTGGACAGGGCTAACTATGGCTACACCTTC.

This clonotype was seen only a few times. The chain uses TRBV5-1 and TRBJ2-3; D possibly corresponds to TRBD2 (6 bases). This CDR3 has 15 amino acids. Trimming took 2 bases from V and 1 from J, leaving 11 bases between them. Germline CDR1 and CDR2: SGHRS and YFSETQ. The CDR3 protein is CASSFMERGTDTQYF. The DNA of the CDR3 is TGCGCCAGCAGCTTTATGGAGCGGGGCACAGATACGCAGTATTTT.

In this sample, this clonotype turned up a few times. This chain joins TRBV29-1 and TRBJ2-3, with 8 bases fitting TRBD1. CDR3 size: 15 residues. The V and J ends lost 3 bases and 4 bases, in that order; junction bases with no gene match: 9. Per the germline V gene, CDR1 is SQVTM and CDR2 is ANQGSEA. CDR3: CSVDLGSGGPDTQYF. The CDR3 DNA reads TGCAGCGTTGATCTGGGGTCAGGGGGCCCAGATACGCAGTATTTT.

The V call is TRBV6-5, the J call TRBJ1-2; unclear D gene. Germline V gene data show CDR1 as MNHEY and CDR2 as SVGAGI. The ends were cut back, 1 base at V and 2 bases at J, with 11 bases in the middle. The CDR3 spans 15 residues. This CDR3 reads CASSYLAAGNYGYTF. CDR3 in DNA: TGTGCCAGCAGTTACTTAGCCGCAGGCAACTATGGCTACACCTTC.

The rearrangement joins TRBV14 to TRBJ2-2; a possible D gene is TRBD1 (5 bases). Germline CDR1 reads SGHDN; CDR2 reads FVKESK. CDR3 size: 15 residues. The V gene lost 2 bases and the J gene lost 1 base, with 8 bases spanning the gap. In DNA form, the CDR3 reads TGTGCCAGCAGCCAACAGGGCGTGAACACCGGGGAGCTGTTTTTT. It is translated as CASSQQGVNTGELFF.

This chain connects TRBV7-2 to TRBJ2-1, with unresolved D. The CDR3 is made up of 12 amino acids. Germline V gives CDR1 SGHTA, CDR2 FQGNSA. With 5 bases removed from V and 8 bases from J, the gap between germline ends came to 10 bases. CDR3 sequence reads: CASSLRRDEQFF. The CDR3 region has the DNA TGTGCCAGCAGCCTAAGGAGAGATGAGCAGTTCTTC. Supplemented by reference TRBV7-2 and TRBJ2-1, the full variable domain reads GAGVSQSPSNKVTEKGKDVELRCDPISGHTALYWYRQSLGQGLEFLIYFQGNSAPDKSGLPSDRFSAERTGGSVSTLTIQRTQQEDSAVYLCASSLRRDEQFFGPGTRLTVL.

There are a few counts of this clonotype. The chain recombines TRBV12-3 or TRBV12-4 with TRBJ2-1; 13 bases align to TRBD2. This CDR3 is 17 amino acids long. V was pared by 6 bases and J by 2 bases, with 7 bases of the junction left unmatched. CDR3 nucleotide sequence: TGTGCCAGCAGACCGGGACTAGCGGGAATTACCTACAATGAGCAGTTCTTC. Protein: CASRPGLAGITYNEQFF.

V gene TRBV29-1 combines with J gene TRBJ2-2; TRBD1 or TRBD2 may be the D gene (5 bases each). Trimming left V 5 bases short and J 6 bases short, with 10 bases between. CDR1 and CDR2 (germline): SQVTM, ANQGSEA. This CDR3 is 12 amino acids long. The CDR3 loop reads CSVSLGAGELFF. The CDR3 DNA reads TGCAGCGTTTCTTTGGGGGCCGGGGAGCTGTTTTTT.

This clonotype was found a few times. The chain uses TRBV12-3 or TRBV12-4 and TRBJ2-1; 10 bases match TRBD2. V lost 6 bases and J lost 5; bases outside the gene matches: 7. The CDR3 has 15 amino acids. CDR3 bases: TGTGCCAGCAGAATTAGCGGGAGGAACGACAATGAGCAGTTCTTC. It specifies CASRISGRNDNEQFF.